One and the same sample provided the 30 T cell receptor beta chains below, sequenced in a study of blood T cell repertoires in COVID-19. Only in-frame clones appear in the TCRdb table, and some are missing; sequencing was by immunoSEQ multiplex PCR. This repertoire shows about 97,000 clones, approximately 81% found once; its top ten account for 1.5% to 2%. Sequenced material: peripheral blood. The receptors were gathered from a woman in her 70s with active or convalescent COVID-19.

This chain connects TRBV7-2 to TRBJ1-6; D ambiguous. With 4 bases removed from V and 10 bases from J, the gap between germline ends came to 11 bases. The CDR3 has 13 residues. Germline CDR1 reads SGHTA; CDR2 reads FQGNSA. Here the CDR3 reads CASSSVPESPLHF. The CDR3 DNA sequence: TGTGCCAGCAGCTCCGTCCCGGAGTCACCCCTCCACTTT.

This chain connects TRBV6-2 or TRBV6-3 to TRBJ2-1; D is unclear. Per the germline V gene, CDR1 is MNHEY and CDR2 is SVGEGT. Trimming removed 0 bases from V and 8 bases from J, with 20 bases in between. The CDR3 runs to 17 residues. The CDR3 DNA follows: TGTGCCAGCAGTTACTCGAGTAAGGCCCTCACTACATATGAGCAGTTCTTC. This encodes CASSYSSKALTTYEQFF.

The gene calls are TRBV24-1 and TRBJ1-4; D possibly corresponds to TRBD1 (6 bases). Germline loops: CDR1 KGHDR, CDR2 SFDVKD. Trimming cost V 3 bases and J 9 bases, with 16 bases left between them. CDR3 size: 15 residues. CDR3: CATSDGRTVPKKLFF. CDR3 bases: TGTGCCACCAGTGATGGTAGGACAGTGCCTAAAAAACTGTTTTTT.

The J gene is TRBJ2-1, the V gene TRBV7-2, with D tentatively TRBD2 (5 bases). The CDR3 loop spans 15 amino acids. Trimming stripped 5 bases from V and 4 bases from J, with 15 bases between. Germline V CDR1 and CDR2: SGHTA, FQGNSA. This CDR3 reads CASSPMSGPYNEQFF. The CDR3 region has the DNA TGTGCCAGCAGCCCTATGAGCGGACCTTACAATGAGCAGTTCTTC. Using reference TRBV7-2 and TRBJ2-1 for the parts outside the CDR3, the full variable domain is GAGVSQSPSNKVTEKGKDVELRCDPISGHTALYWYRQSLGQGLEFLIYFQGNSAPDKSGLPSDRFSAERTGGSVSTLTIQRTQQEDSAVYLCASSPMSGPYNEQFFGPGTRLTVL.

The V call is TRBV28, the J call TRBJ2-1, with a weak D call TRBD2 (5 bases). V was pared by 4 bases and J by 1 base, with 14 bases between. The length of the CDR3 is 16 residues. The germline CDR1 and CDR2 sequences are MDHEN and SYDVKM. CDR3 coding DNA: TGTGCCAGCAGTTCGCGCCTAGCCGGGTCCTACAATGAGCAGTTCTTC. Residues: CASSSRLAGSYNEQFF. The full variable domain, rest sourced from reference TRBV28 and TRBJ2-1, is DVKVTQSSRYLVKRTGEKVFLECVQDMDHENMFWYRQDPGLGLRLIYFSYDVKMKEKGDIPEGYSVSREKKERFSLILESASTNQTSMYLCASSSRLAGSYNEQFFGPGTRLTVL.

V is TRBV21-1 and J is TRBJ2-4; the table calls TRBD2, which could not be checked here. TRBV21-1 is a pseudogene locus. The CDR3 spans 14 residues. DNA for the CDR3: TGTGCCAGCAGCAACCTTAACCCGGGGAACATTCAGTACTTC. This sequence encodes CASSNLNPGNIQYF.

This clone appeared a single time. The CDR3 sequence is CASSRRQGTGATNEKLFF. In DNA, the CDR3 is TGTGCCAGCAGCCGAAGACAGGGAACGGGGGCAACTAATGAAAAACTGTTTTTT. This chain connects TRBV3-1 (or the pseudogene TRBV3-2) to TRBJ1-4; 7 nucleotides align to TRBD1. Germline V gene sequence: CDR1 LGHDT, CDR2 YNNKEL (reference sequence). J lost 0 bases, V lost 4 bases, and 11 bases had no gene match. The CDR3 extends over 18 amino acids.

V is TRBV2 and J is TRBJ2-7; possible D gene TRBD1, 5 bases. The V end lost 4 bases, the J end lost 4 bases, and 14 bases lay between the germline ends. CDR1 is SNHLY, CDR2 FYNNEI, per germline. CDR3 length: 14 residues. CDR3 sequence: CASSGGRDSYEQYF. The DNA for the CDR3 is TGTGCCAGCAGTGGGGGCAGGGATTCGTACGAGCAGTACTTC.

The V and J genes are TRBV5-1 and TRBJ1-4, with TRBD1 identical over 9 bases. CDR3 length: 16 amino acids. V lost 0 bases to trimming and J lost 8 bases; unmatched junction nucleotides: 8. The germline V gene has CDR1 SGHRS and CDR2 YFSETQ. Here the CDR3 DNA reads TGCGCCAGCAGCTTGGGTTCGGGGACAGGGCAGGAAAAACTGTTTTTT. Translating it yields CASSLGSGTGQEKLFF.

This clone appeared a single time. The V and J genes are TRBV7-9 and TRBJ2-3; D is uncertain. Germline assignment: CDR1 SEHNR and CDR2 FQNEAQ (reference sequence). CDR3 length: 14 residues. V gave up 0 bases and J gave up 4 bases, with 8 bases separating them. CDR3: CASSLAPHPDTQYF. CDR3 in DNA: TGTGCCAGCAGCTTAGCCCCCCATCCAGATACGCAGTATTTT.

This rearrangement joins TRBV27 to TRBJ2-5; 13 bases align to TRBD2. The length of the CDR3 is 18 residues. CDR1 and CDR2 from the germline V gene are MNHEY and SMNVEV (reference sequence). V shed 4 bases and J 5 bases; nucleotides not matched to a gene: 13. The CDR3 region is CASSSKRTSGSSGETQYF. Written as DNA, the CDR3 is TGTGCCAGCAGTTCCAAAAGGACTAGCGGGAGTTCAGGGGAGACCCAGTACTTC.

The chain employs TRBV19 and TRBJ1-3; weak D call: TRBD1 (5 bases). CDR3 length: 15 residues. The V and J ends lost 4 bases and 1 base respectively, with 11 bases between them. Germline CDR1 reads LNHDA; CDR2 reads SQIVND (reference sequence). CDR3 sequence (DNA): TGTGCCAGTAGTAGGCAGGGAGGGTCTGGAAACACCATATATTTT. It yields the protein CASSRQGGSGNTIYF. The whole variable domain, filled in from reference TRBV19 and TRBJ1-3, reads DGGITQSPKYLFRKEGQNVTLSCEQNLNHDAMYWYRQDPGQGLRLIYYSQIVNDFQKGDIAEGYSVSREKKESFPLTVTSAQKNPTAFYLCASSRQGGSGNTIYFGEGSWLTVV.

The chain employs TRBV11-2 and TRBJ2-2; D possibly corresponds to TRBD2 (6 bases). This CDR3 region has 13 residues. The V end was cut by 5 bases, the J end by 7 bases, with 11 bases between. Germline loops: CDR1 SGHAT, CDR2 FQNNGV. The CDR3 spells CASSTGSSGELFF. As DNA, the CDR3 is TGTGCCAGCAGCACCGGGAGTAGCGGGGAGCTGTTTTTT. Variable domain in full (rest from reference TRBV11-2 and TRBJ2-2): EAGVAQSPRYKIIEKRQSVAFWCNPISGHATLYWYQQILGQGPKLLIQFQNNGVVDDSQLPKDRFSAERLKGVDSTLKIQPAKLEDSAVYLCASSTGSSGELFFGEGSRLTVL.

This chain connects TRBV12-3 or TRBV12-4 to TRBJ1-2; weak D call: TRBD1 (6 bases). The CDR3 length is 12 residues. V lost 1 base and J 8 bases, leaving 8 bases between the germline ends. CDR3 DNA sequence: TGTGCCAGCAGTTTAGAGACAGGCGGCTACACCTTC. Translating gives CASSLETGGYTF.

The chain joins TRBV3-1 (or the pseudogene TRBV3-2) to TRBJ1-1, with D unclear. V was pared by 3 bases and J by 4 bases, with 12 bases between. This CDR3 contains 14 residues. Germline assignment: CDR1 LGHDT and CDR2 YNNKEL (reference sequence). The CDR3 sequence: CASSQARLTTEAFF. In DNA form, the CDR3 reads TGTGCCAGCAGCCAGGCCAGGTTGACCACTGAAGCTTTCTTT.

This chain uses TRBV5-4 with TRBJ2-7, with TRBD1 matching over 9 bases. CDR3 size: 17 residues. V lost 3 bases to trimming and J lost 6 bases; unmatched junction nucleotides: 16. CDR1 and CDR2 (germline): SGHNT, YYREEE (reference sequence). CDR3 nucleotide sequence: TGTGCCAGCAGCTCCCGGGACAGGGCCCGGGAGAGCTTCGAGCAGTACTTC. Amino acid sequence: CASSSRDRARESFEQYF.

The DNA for the CDR3 is TGTGCCAGCAGTTACGAGGGTTTTGATTCACCCCTCCACTTT. Translating gives CASSYEGFDSPLHF. This rearrangement joins TRBV28 to TRBJ1-6, with no clear D. The CDR3 length is 14 residues. The V and J ends lost 4 bases and 8 bases respectively, with 12 bases between them. CDR1 MDHEN and CDR2 SYDVKM come from the germline V gene.

This chain joins TRBV9 and TRBJ2-7, with 7 positions matching TRBD1. The CDR3 is made up of 15 amino acids. The V gene's germline CDR1 is SGDLS and CDR2 YYNGEE. The trim removed 4 bases at V and 6 bases at J, leaving 13 bases unmatched. CDR3 amino acids: CASSPDVHRGGEQYF. DNA of the CDR3: TGTGCCAGCAGCCCAGACGTTCACAGGGGCGGCGAGCAGTACTTC.

A few counts support this clone. The J gene is TRBJ1-2, the V gene TRBV19; 9 positions match TRBD1. Germline V gene data show CDR1 as LNHDA and CDR2 as SQIVND (reference sequence). CDR3 length equals 14 residues. V gave up 3 bases and J gave up 8 bases; unmatched junction bases: 7. The CDR3 nucleotides read TGTGCCAGTAGTATCGGGGGACAGGGCGTCGGCTACACCTTC. Translation: CASSIGGQGVGYTF.

The rearrangement uses TRBV6-5 and TRBJ1-6, with no clear D. V was pared by 2 bases and J by 8 bases, with 7 bases between. The CDR3 covers 13 residues. Germline CDR1 and CDR2: MNHEY and SVGAGI. This CDR3 is CASSYNLYSPLHF. The CDR3 nucleotides read TGTGCCAGCAGTTACAACCTATATTCACCCCTCCACTTT.

The chain couples TRBV11-3 to TRBJ2-1; TRBD2 matches 13 bases. With 2 bases clipped from V and 8 bases from J, the junction kept 9 bases outside the gene matches. The V gene's germline CDR1 is SGHNT and CDR2 YENEEA. This CDR3 spans 17 amino acids. CDR3: CASSLTPGTSGTDEQFF. The DNA of the CDR3 is TGTGCCAGCAGCTTAACACCCGGGACTAGCGGGACCGATGAGCAGTTCTTC.

The chain links TRBV28 to TRBJ2-5; 13 nucleotides agree with TRBD2. The CDR3 loop spans 16 amino acids. The V gene end was trimmed by 10 bases and the J gene end by 2 bases; junction bases not matched to a gene: 10. CDR1 is MDHEN, CDR2 SYDVKM, per germline. The CDR3 loop reads CATQNTLAGGQETQYF. CDR3 nucleotides: TGTGCCACCCAAAATACACTAGCGGGGGGGCAAGAGACCCAGTACTTC.

J is TRBJ1-1 and V is TRBV18, with D perhaps matching TRBD1 (6 bases). CDR3 length equals 12 residues. The V end lost 5 bases, the J end lost 7 bases, and 11 bases lay between the germline ends. Looked up from germline, CDR1 is KGHSH and CDR2 is LQKENI. In DNA form, the CDR3 reads TGTGCCAGCTCAAAGGGGGAAAATGAAGCTTTCTTT. Amino acids: CASSKGENEAFF.

This chain links TRBV5-1 with TRBJ2-3; D perhaps matches TRBD1 (5 bases). The V gene lost 0 bases and the J gene lost 2 bases, with 7 bases spanning the gap. This CDR3 spans 14 amino acids. Germline assignment: CDR1 SGHRS and CDR2 YFSETQ. The CDR3 nucleotides are TGCGCCAGCAGCTTGGGGGGCTTCACAGATACGCAGTATTTT. Residues: CASSLGGFTDTQYF.

The J gene is TRBJ1-6, the V gene TRBV5-1; TRBD1 matches at 8 bases. Trimming cost V 6 bases and J 7 bases; bases outside gene matches: 9. Per the germline V gene, CDR1 is SGHRS and CDR2 is YFSETQ. This CDR3 is built from 15 residues. The CDR3 DNA sequence: TGCGCCAGCAATCCGGGGGCAGGGGGCAATTCACCCCTCCACTTT. Its translation: CASNPGAGGNSPLHF.

This CDR3 reads CAISEMRQETQYF. In DNA form, the CDR3 reads TGTGCCATCAGTGAGATGCGCCAAGAGACCCAGTACTTC. The genes are TRBV10-3 and TRBJ2-5; no definite D call. The CDR3 is 13 residues long. Germline lookup yields CDR1 ENHRY and CDR2 SYGVKD. The V end was cut by 2 bases, the J end by 1 base, with 5 bases between.

This clone has only a few counts. This chain uses TRBV3-1 (or the pseudogene TRBV3-2) with TRBJ2-1; TRBD2 agrees at 14 bases. Germline-derived CDR1 and CDR2 are LGHDT and YNNKEL (reference sequence). Trimming removed 4 bases from V and 7 bases from J; junction bases left unmatched: 6. The CDR3 spans 16 residues. The CDR3 reads CASSPQTSGRVNEQFF. Here the CDR3 DNA reads TGTGCCAGCAGCCCGCAGACTAGCGGGAGGGTTAATGAGCAGTTCTTC.

This chain links TRBV5-1 with TRBJ2-3; a weak D match, TRBD2 (6 bases). From germline, CDR1 is SGHRS and CDR2 YFSETQ. The CDR3 is made up of 13 amino acids. The V end was cut by 3 bases, the J end by 6 bases, with 11 bases between. CDR3 in amino acids: CASSSGDMDTQYF. CDR3 sequence (DNA): TGCGCCAGCAGCTCGGGAGATATGGATACGCAGTATTTT.

The chain uses TRBV29-1 and TRBJ2-6, with D uncertain. The CDR3 contains 13 residues. The germline V gene has CDR1 SQVTM and CDR2 ANQGSEA. The CDR3 DNA is TGCGCTGGGCCAGAAATTGGGGCCAACGTCCTGACTTTC. Translation: CAGPEIGANVLTF.

The V gene is TRBV3-1 (or the pseudogene TRBV3-2), the J gene TRBJ2-7; TRBD1 matches 9 bases. Germline V gene data show CDR1 as LGHDT and CDR2 as YNNKEL (reference sequence). J gave up 3 bases and V 4 bases, and 10 bases lay outside the gene matches. The CDR3 loop spans 16 amino acids. This chain's CDR3 is CASSPSGGTGSYEQYF. CDR3 sequence (DNA): TGTGCCAGCAGCCCGTCCGGTGGGACAGGGAGCTACGAGCAGTACTTC.